The next 26 T cell receptor beta chains were all read from a single sample in a study of T cell responses to AZD1222 COVID-19 vaccine. Sequencing used immunoSEQ multiplex PCR; TCRdb keeps in-frame clones, though not all of them. The data hold 130,000 to 150,000 clones, with about 86% observed a single time. The source material was peripheral blood, sampled 28 days after the second AZD1222 dose. The receptors shown here come from an adult who received the AZD1222 COVID-19 vaccine.

The rearrangement uses TRBV6-5 and TRBJ1-2, with 9 bases identical to TRBD1. This CDR3 has 15 residues. V lost 5 bases and J lost 7; bases outside the gene matches: 11. Germline V gene lookup returns CDR1 MNHEY and CDR2 SVGAGI. CDR3 nucleotides: TGTGCCAGCAGTCCCGCCGGGACAGGGACGGTTGGCTACACCTTC. As protein: CASSPAGTGTVGYTF.

V and J are TRBV2 and TRBJ2-3; D might be TRBD1 or TRBD2, each matching 7 bases. The ends were cut back, 11 bases at V and 0 bases at J, with 21 bases in the middle. The germline V gene has CDR1 SNHLY and CDR2 FYNNEI. The CDR3 loop spans 16 amino acids. CDR3 coding DNA: TGTGCCGGGGGGGGAGCGGGGACAGCTAGCACAGATACGCAGTATTTT. Translated: CAGGGAGTASTDTQYF.

This chain joins TRBV11-2 and TRBJ1-1; no definite D call. The CDR3 has 13 amino acids. With 0 bases removed from V and 4 bases from J, the gap between germline ends came to 6 bases. The germline CDR1 and CDR2 sequences are SGHAT and FQNNGV. The chain's CDR3 is CASSLDMVTEAFF. The CDR3 nucleotides read TGTGCCAGCAGCTTAGATATGGTCACTGAAGCTTTCTTT.

This sequence joins TRBV9 and TRBJ1-6; D ambiguous. CDR1 and CDR2 (germline): SGDLS, YYNGEE. This CDR3 is 14 amino acids long. The V and J ends lost 0 bases and 7 bases respectively, with 8 bases between them. The CDR3 DNA sequence: TGTGCCAGCAGCGTAGCACAGCTCAATTCACCCCTCCACTTT. Its protein product is CASSVAQLNSPLHF.

Here the CDR3 reads CASRENYQTGTDTQYF. CDR3 coding DNA: TGTGCCAGCAGGGAGAATTACCAGACAGGAACAGATACGCAGTATTTT. The V call is TRBV2, the J call TRBJ2-3; D possibly corresponds to TRBD1 (6 bases). The germline gives CDR1 SNHLY, CDR2 FYNNEI. The V end was cut by 6 bases, the J end by 3 bases, with 19 bases between. There are 16 residues in the CDR3.

The CDR3 here is CASSPSGGYQETQYF. CDR3 bases: TGTGCCAGTAGTCCGAGCGGGGGTTACCAAGAGACCCAGTACTTC. The chain carries TRBV19 and TRBJ2-5; 8 bases map to TRBD2. V shed 5 bases, J shed 0 bases, and the junction held 5 bases outside the gene matches. Germline lookup yields CDR1 LNHDA and CDR2 SQIVND (reference sequence). This CDR3 contains 15 residues.

The V and J genes are TRBV29-1 and TRBJ1-3, with 9 bases that match TRBD1. Looked up from germline, CDR1 is SQVTM and CDR2 is ANQGSEA. The length of the CDR3 is 17 residues. The trim removed 7 bases at V and 4 bases at J, leaving 17 bases unmatched. The CDR3 sequence: CSASLGTGTFGGNTIYF. CDR3 nucleotide sequence: TGCAGCGCATCCCTTGGGACAGGGACCTTCGGCGGAAACACCATATATTTT.

The chain carries TRBV2 and TRBJ1-6; possibly TRBD1 for D (5 bases). The CDR3 runs 14 residues. Germline V gene lookup returns CDR1 SNHLY and CDR2 FYNNEI. V lost 7 bases, J lost 7 bases, and 14 bases lay in between. CDR3 residues: CASKVAGTNSPLHF. In DNA, the CDR3 is TGTGCCAGCAAGGTGGCAGGGACGAATTCACCCCTCCACTTT.

Points on this clone: Germline is not matched at one junction end, which may reflect a read error. The chain couples TRBV5-8 to TRBJ2-1; unclear D gene. Germline-derived CDR1 and CDR2 are SGHTS and YDEGEE. CDR3 size: 16 residues. The CDR3 is CTSSLAESRTYNEQFF. The CDR3 DNA reads as TGTACCAGCAGCTTGGCCGAGTCGAGAACCTACAATGAGCAGTTCTTC.

The V and J genes are TRBV6-5 and TRBJ1-6; D may be TRBD1 (5 bases). V was cut by 7 bases and J by 4 bases, with 11 bases left in between. This CDR3 is built from 14 residues. Germline V gene data show CDR1 as MNHEY and CDR2 as SVGAGI. The CDR3 sequence: CASIRDLYNSPLHF. In DNA form, the CDR3 reads TGTGCCAGCATTCGGGACCTTTATAATTCACCCCTCCACTTT.

This clone occurred a few times. V and J are TRBV19 and TRBJ2-7; a weak D match, TRBD1 (5 bases). Trimming cost V 5 bases and J 6 bases, with 14 bases left between them. This CDR3 has 13 residues. Germline V gene data show CDR1 as LNHDA and CDR2 as SQIVND (reference sequence). Here the CDR3 reads CASSEAGLGEQYF. CDR3 DNA sequence: TGTGCCAGTAGTGAGGCAGGGCTAGGCGAGCAGTACTTC.

The rearrangement uses TRBV28 and TRBJ1-5; 10 nucleotides line up with TRBD1. After removal of 7 bases from V and 6 bases from J, the junction contained 18 bases not matched to a gene. The germline CDR1 and CDR2 sequences are MDHEN and SYDVKM. The length of the CDR3 is 18 residues. The CDR3 nucleotides read TGTGCCAGCACCTGGGGGACAGGGGTCATAGCGGGGGTTCAGCCCCAGCATTTT. The encoded protein is CASTWGTGVIAGVQPQHF.

The V call is TRBV12-5, the J call TRBJ1-1; TRBD1 matches 8 bases. V dropped 7 bases and J dropped 1; count of bases not matched to a gene: 5. The germline gives CDR1 LGHNT, CDR2 FRNRAP. The CDR3 has 14 amino acids. Here the CDR3 reads CASAFGQGNTEAFF. The CDR3, as DNA: TGTGCTAGTGCTTTTGGACAGGGGAACACTGAAGCTTTCTTT.

V and J are TRBV6-5 and TRBJ1-3; D uncertain. Germline V gives CDR1 MNHEY, CDR2 SVGAGI. Trimming cost V 7 bases and J 0 bases, with 13 bases left between them. This CDR3 contains 15 residues. DNA of the CDR3: TGTGCCAGCACCGACGGCACGGCCTCTGGAAACACCATATATTTT. This sequence encodes CASTDGTASGNTIYF.

The chain employs TRBV5-6 and TRBJ2-7; D is tentatively TRBD1 or TRBD2 (5 bases each). The CDR3 is 14 residues long. CDR1 and CDR2 from the germline V gene are SGHDT and YYEEEE. The V end lost 5 bases, the J end lost 6 bases, and 18 bases lay between the germline ends. CDR3 residues: CASRGVGGPGEQYF. The CDR3 bases are TGTGCCAGCAGAGGGGTCGGAGGACCTGGCGAGCAGTACTTC.

The rearrangement uses TRBV7-2 and TRBJ2-7; 7 positions match TRBD2. Germline values: CDR1 SGHTA, CDR2 FQGNSA. The junction had 8 bases not matched to a gene; V was cut back by 3 bases and J by 6 bases. This CDR3 spans 14 amino acids. This CDR3 reads CASSFGGGVLEQYF. As DNA, the CDR3 is TGTGCCAGCAGCTTTGGCGGGGGAGTTCTCGAGCAGTACTTC.

The V and J genes are TRBV18 and TRBJ1-1; the D is unclear. Germline V gene data show CDR1 as KGHSH and CDR2 as LQKENI. Trimming took 0 bases from V and 4 from J, leaving 12 bases between them. This CDR3 has 15 amino acids. The DNA of the CDR3 is TGTGCCAGCTCACCACCATTAAGGGCTGGCACTGAAGCTTTCTTT. As protein: CASSPPLRAGTEAFF. Based on the CDR3 plus reference TRBV18 and TRBJ1-1, the full variable domain is NAGVMQNPRHLVRRRGQEARLRCSPMKGHSHVYWYRQLPEEGLKFMVYLQKENIIDESGMPKERFSAEFPKEGPSILRIQQVVRGDSAAYFCASSPPLRAGTEAFFGQGTRLTVV.

The chain employs TRBV9 and TRBJ1-6, with D unresolved. This CDR3 comprises 14 residues. Trimming stripped 3 bases from V and 13 bases from J, with 17 bases between. The germline gives CDR1 SGDLS, CDR2 YYNGEE. CDR3 in DNA: TGTGCCAGCAGCGAGCGCCGGGAGAACGGGCCCCTCCACTTT. Translation: CASSERRENGPLHF. Full variable domain (remainder filled in from reference TRBV9 and TRBJ1-6): DSGVTQTPKHLITATGQRVTLRCSPRSGDLSVYWYQQSLDQGLQFLIQYYNGEERAKGNILERFSAQQFPDLHSELNLSSLELGDSALYFCASSERRENGPLHFGNGTRLTVT.

The V and J genes are TRBV10-3 and TRBJ1-5; unclear D gene. The CDR3 loop spans 14 amino acids. Germline CDR1 and CDR2: ENHRY and SYGVKD. V shed 0 bases and J shed 7 bases, with 10 bases lying between them. The CDR3 nucleotides are TGTGCCATCAGTGAGTCGACCCCAGGCCAGCCCCAGCATTTT. This gives the protein CAISESTPGQPQHF.

The chain couples TRBV2 to TRBJ2-7; 11 nucleotides align to TRBD1. Germline V gene lookup returns CDR1 SNHLY and CDR2 FYNNEI. Trimming cost V 6 bases and J 5 bases; bases outside gene matches: 9. The CDR3 consists of 15 residues. Here the CDR3 DNA reads TGTGCCAGCAGCCGGGACAGGGGGGCGACGGACGAGCAGTACTTC. This translates into CASSRDRGATDEQYF.

The genes are TRBV7-9 and TRBJ1-4; 7 bases match TRBD1. The length of the CDR3 is 12 residues. Germline V gene lookup returns CDR1 SEHNR and CDR2 FQNEAQ (reference sequence). The V gene end was trimmed by 5 bases and the J gene end by 13 bases; junction bases not matched to a gene: 7. CDR3 sequence reads: CASSPQGGILFF. In DNA, the CDR3 is TGTGCCAGCAGCCCGCAGGGGGGAATACTGTTTTTT.

This clone occurred once. The V and J genes are TRBV24-1 and TRBJ1-4; TRBD1 is a possible D gene (6 bases). V lost 7 bases, J lost 5 bases, and 10 bases lay in between. This CDR3 comprises 13 residues. The germline CDR1 and CDR2 sequences are KGHDR and SFDVKD. The CDR3 DNA sequence: TGTGCCACCAGGGGACACTCCAATGAAAAACTGTTTTTT. Translation gives CATRGHSNEKLFF.

This clone appeared once. The chain carries TRBV5-1 and TRBJ2-1, with D maybe TRBD1 (6 bases). Between the trimmed V and J ends, which lost 0 bases and 6 bases, there was a span of 7 bases. The CDR3 is 13 amino acids. CDR1 is SGHRS, CDR2 YFSETQ, per germline. CDR3 loop: CASSLGQANEQFF. The DNA of the CDR3 is TGCGCCAGCAGCTTGGGACAGGCCAATGAGCAGTTCTTC.

The chain recombines TRBV18 with TRBJ2-1, with a weak D call TRBD1 (6 bases). CDR1 is KGHSH and CDR2 is LQKENI in the germline V gene. V was shortened by 1 base and J by 5 bases, with 12 bases between the two germline ends. This CDR3 comprises 15 residues. The CDR3 loop is CASSPRQGIDNEQFF. CDR3 bases: TGTGCCAGCTCACCACGTCAGGGGATCGACAATGAGCAGTTCTTC.

In DNA, the CDR3 is TGTGCCAGTAGTATTAGTACCGACTTGGGATTCCCCGATCAGCCCCAGCATTTT. Protein product: CASSISTDLGFPDQPQHF. The chain combines TRBV19 with TRBJ1-5; no definite D call. The CDR3 contains 18 residues. Germline CDR1 and CDR2: LNHDA and SQIVND (reference sequence). The V gene lost 3 bases and the J gene lost 5 bases, with 23 bases spanning the gap. The full variable domain, completed using reference TRBV19 and TRBJ1-5, is DGGITQSPKYLFRKEGQNVTLSCEQNLNHDAMYWYRQDPGQGLRLIYYSQIVNDFQKGDIAEGYSVSREKKESFPLTVTSAQKNPTAFYLCASSISTDLGFPDQPQHFGDGTRLSIL.

The chain employs TRBV27 and TRBJ1-2, with unresolved D. The length of the CDR3 is 11 residues. V lost 7 bases and J lost 6, with 9 bases in between. Germline CDR1 MNHEY, CDR2 SMNVEV (reference sequence). CDR3 residues: CASTSGDGYTF. The CDR3 DNA follows: TGTGCCAGCACTTCCGGGGATGGCTACACCTTC.